The 23 T cell receptor beta chains below all came from one sample that was sequenced in a study of CXCR3-negative and CXCR3-positive naive CD8 T cells (dated by TCRdb to about 2019). Sequencing was performed on a NextSeq 550. The Human TCR Profiling Kit (MiLaboratory) was used to prepare UMI-labeled 5' RACE TRB cDNA libraries. One entry per CDR3 protein sequence results from the TCRdb reprocessing of the reads, with DNA left out. The sample table holds 75,000 to 95,000 distinct CDR3 sequences. Jointly, the top ten make up approximately 0.99% of the sample. Material for sequencing was naive CXCR3- CD8+ T cells from blood. The cell subset or site tag for this specimen amounts to: CD45RO-CCR7+CD27+CD95- naive CD8+ T cells lacking CXCR3 (TNR3-). The receptors come from a human donor in good health. Some clones in this sample may be carry-over from other donors' samples.

The chain uses TRBV12-3 or TRBV12-4 and TRBJ2-1. CDR3 length: 12 residues. CDR3 amino acids: CASSVDYNEQFF.

The chain carries TRBV28 and TRBJ1-1; the D gene TCRdb calls, TRBD1, cannot be checked with no DNA. From germline, CDR1 is MDHEN and CDR2 SYDVKM. The CDR3 extends over 12 amino acids. The CDR3 is CASTPGNTEAFF.

The chain couples TRBV7-9 to TRBJ2-5; TCRdb selects TRBD1, and the lack of DNA leaves this call unchecked. This CDR3 is 13 amino acids long. The V gene's germline CDR1 is SEHNR and CDR2 FQNEAQ (reference sequence). CDR3 loop: CASSFRGRETQYF.

This chain uses TRBV7-9 with TRBJ1-4. CDR3 length: 17 amino acids. Germline CDR1 is SEHNR and CDR2 is FQNEAQ (reference sequence). CDR3 in amino acids: CASSSYQWTSQGEKLFF. The variable domain in full, completed from reference TRBV7-9 and TRBJ1-4, reads DTGVSQNPRHKITKRGQNVTFRCDPISEHNRLYWYRQTLGQGPEFLTYFQNEAQLEKSRLLSDRFSAERPKGSFSTLEIQRTEQGDSAMYLCASSSYQWTSQGEKLFFGSGTQLSVL.

The gene calls are TRBV19 and TRBJ1-2. The germline CDR1 and CDR2 sequences are LNHDA and SQIVND (reference sequence). The CDR3 contains 13 residues. The CDR3 protein is CAGRLEGDYGYTF.

This chain links TRBV6-1 with TRBJ2-7. Germline V gene sequence: CDR1 MNHNS, CDR2 SASEGT. The CDR3 covers 12 residues. This CDR3 is CASRTASYEQYF.

The chain uses TRBV23-1 and TRBJ2-2; TCRdb's D gene call, TRBD1, goes unchecked for lack of DNA. TRBV23-1 is noted as an ORF with a role that remains uncertain. The CDR3 is 16 residues long. This CDR3 reads CASSSSGTGVTGELFF.

This rearrangement joins TRBV7-9 to TRBJ2-1; the TRBD2 assignment by TCRdb is unverifiable without DNA. Germline values: CDR1 SEHNR, CDR2 FQNEAQ (reference sequence). This CDR3 is 12 amino acids long. CDR3 sequence reads: CASSFGPGLVFF.

The gene calls are TRBV4-1 and TRBJ1-1; lacking DNA, the TRBD1 call made by TCRdb goes unchecked. Germline lookup yields CDR1 MGHRA and CDR2 YSYEKL. CDR3 size: 12 residues. CDR3: CASSQEGVVAFF.

The chain joins TRBV4-3 to TRBJ2-1; TCRdb designates TRBD1, a call that cannot be tested without DNA. Germline V gene lookup returns CDR1 LGHNA and CDR2 YSLEER. The CDR3 loop spans 12 amino acids. CDR3 region: CASRRTGNEQFF.

The chain recombines TRBV5-1 with TRBJ2-2; TCRdb picks TRBD2, but there is no DNA to check that call. The CDR3 totals 15 residues. The germline V gene encodes CDR1 SGHRS and CDR2 YFSETQ. The CDR3 reads CASSPVEGYTGELLF.

This chain links TRBV7-3 with TRBJ2-3; TCRdb selects TRBD1, and the lack of DNA leaves this call unchecked. Germline CDR1 reads SGHTA; CDR2 reads FQGTGA. The CDR3 spans 15 residues. The CDR3 is CASSDGTTSTDTQYF.

The V and J genes are TRBV13 and TRBJ1-1; checking the TCRdb D call of TRBD1 is not possible without DNA. This CDR3 is 15 amino acids long. The germline CDR1 and CDR2 sequences are PRHDT and FYEKMQ (reference sequence). CDR3 sequence reads: CASSFPTGGLTEAFF.

This chain uses TRBV29-1 with TRBJ2-7; the D call of TRBD1 rests on TCRdb alone, since no DNA is present to check it. Germline CDR1 and CDR2: SQVTM and ANQGSEA. This CDR3 has 13 amino acids. The CDR3 reads CSVVGTGQYEQYF.

CDR3 sequence: CSINYIGDEQYF. The chain employs TRBV29-1 and TRBJ2-7. The CDR3 runs to 12 residues. Germline-derived CDR1 and CDR2 are SQVTM and ANQGSEA.

The J gene is TRBJ2-7, the V gene TRBV20-1; TCRdb reports TRBD2, a call that lacks DNA to check it against. The germline gives CDR1 DFQATT, CDR2 SNEGSKA (reference sequence). The CDR3 length is 15 residues. The CDR3 reads CSVPSGPEDVYEQYF.

V gene TRBV7-9 combines with J gene TRBJ2-7; the TCRdb call, TRBD1, lacks DNA for checking. This CDR3 has 13 amino acids. Germline assignment: CDR1 SEHNR and CDR2 FQNEAQ (reference sequence). The CDR3 here is CASSPVAGGEQYF.

The V call is TRBV29-1, the J call TRBJ2-2; TCRdb outputs TRBD2, but without DNA this stays unchecked. The germline CDR1 and CDR2 sequences are SQVTM and ANQGSEA. This CDR3 comprises 14 residues. CDR3 residues: CSVEPSLDTGELFF.

The genes are TRBV5-1 and TRBJ1-6. CDR3 length: 14 amino acids. CDR1 and CDR2 (germline): SGHRS, YFSETQ. CDR3 sequence: CASSLGRPNSPLHF.

The chain uses TRBV29-1 and TRBJ1-2. This CDR3 spans 16 amino acids. CDR1 and CDR2 from the germline V gene are SQVTM and ANQGSEA. CDR3 residues: CSVEWLDEAGNYGYTF.

The J gene is TRBJ1-1, the V gene TRBV5-1; there is no DNA to check the TCRdb D call of TRBD1. This CDR3 spans 15 amino acids. Germline V gene sequence: CDR1 SGHRS, CDR2 YFSETQ. CDR3 region: CASSWRQGVDTEAFF.

The V and J genes are TRBV6-2 or TRBV6-3 and TRBJ1-2; TCRdb's assignment of TRBD1 cannot be checked, as there is no DNA. Germline-derived CDR1 and CDR2 are MNHEY and SVGEGT. The CDR3 totals 15 residues. CDR3 sequence reads: CASSYTGTPQVGYTF.

This chain links TRBV11-2 with TRBJ2-3; TCRdb picks TRBD2, but there is no DNA to check that call. Germline V gene sequence: CDR1 SGHAT, CDR2 FQNNGV. This CDR3 is built from 15 residues. The CDR3 here is CASSALAGDTDTQYF. Drawing the rest from reference TRBV11-2 and TRBJ2-3, the complete variable domain is EAGVAQSPRYKIIEKRQSVAFWCNPISGHATLYWYQQILGQGPKLLIQFQNNGVVDDSQLPKDRFSAERLKGVDSTLKIQPAKLEDSAVYLCASSALAGDTDTQYFGPGTRLTVL.